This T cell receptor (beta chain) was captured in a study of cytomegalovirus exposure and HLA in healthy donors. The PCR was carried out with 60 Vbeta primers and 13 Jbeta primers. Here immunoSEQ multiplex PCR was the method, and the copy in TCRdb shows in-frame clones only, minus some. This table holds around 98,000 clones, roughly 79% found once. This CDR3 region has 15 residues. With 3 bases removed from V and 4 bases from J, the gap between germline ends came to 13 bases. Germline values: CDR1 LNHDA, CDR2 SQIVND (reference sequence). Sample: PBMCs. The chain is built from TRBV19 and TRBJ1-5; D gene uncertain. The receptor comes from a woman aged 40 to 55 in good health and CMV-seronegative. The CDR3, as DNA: TGTGCCAGTAGTATTCGGGGTACTGGGAATCAGCCCCAGCATTTT. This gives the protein CASSIRGTGNQPQHF.